The 22 T cell receptor beta chains reported below all come from one sample, sequenced in a study of T cells after yellow fever vaccination (dated by TCRdb to the late 2010s). According to the study, the label for this sample's treatment or condition signals: live attenuated yellow fever vaccine strain. Library generation was performed with 5' RACE. Sequencing instrument: Illumina NovaSeq 6000. The raw public data were reprocessed by TCRdb itself: fastp quality trimming at Q25, MiXCR clonotype calling, in-frame beta chains only. Under each unique CDR3 protein, matching rows form one entry showing the most common genes and DNA. The sample contains approximately 150,000 distinct CDR3 sequences, 9.3% of them found a single time. The top ten constitute about a third of the sample. The sample was CD8+ T cells sorted from PBMCs, taken 45 days after the yellow fever booster vaccination. Receptors originate from a man younger than 30 who received the YFV17D yellow fever vaccine.

The gene calls are TRBV4-1 and TRBJ1-4; D is possibly TRBD1 (5 bases). Germline V gene data show CDR1 as MGHRA and CDR2 as YSYEKL. The V end lost 1 base, the J end lost 11 bases, and 20 bases lay between the germline ends. The CDR3 contains 16 residues. Written as DNA, the CDR3 is TGCGCCAGCAGCCAAGTGGAAGGGTCGGGGGATCGGAAACTGTTTTTT. Amino acids: CASSQVEGSGDRKLFF.

This sequence joins TRBV11-2 and TRBJ2-5; TRBD2 agrees at 8 bases. V was clipped by 4 bases and J by 5 bases; unmatched bases: 9. CDR1 and CDR2 from the germline V gene are SGHAT and FQNNGV. The CDR3 extends over 15 amino acids. The CDR3 region is CASSWELADRETQYF. CDR3 sequence (DNA): TGTGCCAGCAGCTGGGAACTAGCGGACCGGGAGACCCAGTACTTC.

V gene TRBV20-1 combines with J gene TRBJ1-4, with D perhaps TRBD1 (5 bases). The CDR3 is 17 residues long. CDR1 DFQATT and CDR2 SNEGSKA come from the germline V gene (reference sequence). V lost 0 bases to trimming and J lost 7 bases, with 21 bases between them. In DNA form, the CDR3 reads TGCAGTGCTAGAGATCCTTCCGCTTGGGACTCCCGTGAAAAACTGTTTTTT. Its translation: CSARDPSAWDSREKLFF.

This clonotype has more than one count but fewer than ten. The chain recombines TRBV21-1 with TRBJ2-7; no DNA check was done on the table's D call, TRBD2. TRBV21-1 is given as a pseudogene. This CDR3 has 13 amino acids. CDR3 sequence (DNA): TGTGCCAGCAGCCCTTTGAATAGCGGCGAGCAGTACTTC. It specifies CASSPLNSGEQYF.

The chain carries TRBV19 and TRBJ2-4; D is possibly TRBD1 or TRBD2 (6 bases each). The CDR3 covers 16 residues. Germline values: CDR1 LNHDA, CDR2 SQIVND (reference sequence). V was cut by 5 bases and J by 3 bases, with 17 bases left in between. CDR3 bases: TGTGCCAGTAGTGCTGCCGGGGGCGGGGTCAAAAACATTCAGTACTTC. This codes for CASSAAGGGVKNIQYF.

This rearrangement joins TRBV6-5 to TRBJ1-5, with D possibly TRBD1 on 5 matching bases. The V and J ends lost 8 bases and 6 bases respectively, with 14 bases between them. Looked up from germline, CDR1 is MNHEY and CDR2 is SVGAGI. This CDR3 has 13 residues. CDR3 DNA sequence: TGTGCCAGCGGGCAGGGAGGTGCTCAGCCCCAGCATTTT. This translates into CASGQGGAQPQHF.

The V call is TRBV19, the J call TRBJ1-4; 7 nucleotides align to TRBD1. The CDR3 runs to 16 residues. CDR1 is LNHDA and CDR2 is SQIVND in the germline V gene (reference sequence). Trimming cost V 6 bases and J 4 bases; bases outside gene matches: 11. The CDR3 region is CASSPSLGTVNEKLFF. The CDR3 DNA is TGTGCCAGTAGCCCAAGCCTGGGGACAGTTAATGAAAAACTGTTTTTT.

At least ten counts were recorded for this clonotype. The J gene is TRBJ2-5, the V gene TRBV3-1, with 9 nucleotides matching TRBD2. V was clipped by 1 base and J by 2 bases; unmatched bases: 5. Looked up from germline, CDR1 is LGHDT and CDR2 is YNNKEL (reference sequence). The CDR3 sequence is 16 residues long. This CDR3 reads CASSQVLAGLQETQYF. DNA for the CDR3: TGTGCCAGCAGCCAAGTCCTAGCGGGGTTGCAAGAGACCCAGTACTTC.

This clonotype was counted only a few times. The chain links TRBV7-9 to TRBJ1-6, with D unresolved. The CDR3 length is 14 residues. The germline V gene has CDR1 SEHNR and CDR2 FQNEAQ (reference sequence). V was shortened by 1 base and J by 10 bases, with 11 bases between the two germline ends. Written as DNA, the CDR3 is TGTGCCAGCAGCTTAGTCCGGGGAGAGTCACCCCTCCACTTT. Encoded protein: CASSLVRGESPLHF.

This clonotype appeared a few times. The rearrangement joins TRBV7-9 to TRBJ2-1; maybe TRBD2 (6 bases). This CDR3 region has 13 residues. Trimming left V 8 bases short and J 7 bases short, with 15 bases between. CDR1 is SEHNR and CDR2 is FQNEAQ in the germline V gene (reference sequence). The CDR3 spells CASRLGGLNEQFF. CDR3 in DNA: TGTGCCAGCCGCCTTGGGGGGTTGAATGAGCAGTTCTTC.

This clonotype turned up a few times. The chain carries TRBV6-5 and TRBJ2-3; possible D gene TRBD2, 5 bases. The V gene lost 4 bases and the J gene lost 0 bases, with 17 bases spanning the gap. In germline, CDR1 is MNHEY, CDR2 SVGAGI. CDR3 length: 17 residues. The CDR3 reads CASSSYGRRYSTDTQYF. CDR3 sequence (DNA): TGTGCCAGCAGTTCTTATGGACGGAGGTATAGCACAGATACGCAGTATTTT.

This clonotype was counted at least ten times. The chain couples TRBV7-9 to TRBJ2-1; 13 nucleotides line up with TRBD2. V trimming: 0 bases; J trimming: 7 bases; junction bases outside the gene matches: 6. The CDR3 sequence is 17 residues long. CDR1 is SEHNR and CDR2 is FQNEAQ in the germline V gene (reference sequence). The CDR3 is CASSLALSTSGGNEQFF. CDR3 nucleotide sequence: TGTGCCAGCAGCTTAGCGCTTTCGACTAGCGGGGGGAATGAGCAGTTCTTC.

V usage is TRBV28 and J usage is TRBJ2-7; TRBD2 aligns across 8 bases. Germline lookup yields CDR1 MDHEN and CDR2 SYDVKM. J gave up 0 bases and V 6 bases, and 4 bases lay outside the gene matches. This CDR3 contains 14 residues. As DNA, the CDR3 is TGTGCCAGCAGAGTAGCGGGGCGCTCCTACGAGCAGTACGTC. Protein sequence: CASRVAGRSYEQYV.

The genes are TRBV15 and TRBJ2-3, with D unresolved. V was pared by 1 base and J by 1 base, with 9 bases between. Germline CDR1 is LNHNV and CDR2 is YYDKDF (reference sequence). The CDR3 spans 15 residues. Here the CDR3 reads CATSRGYEGTDTQYF. CDR3 in DNA: TGTGCCACCAGCAGAGGTTATGAGGGCACAGATACGCAGTATTTT.

V and J are TRBV24-1 and TRBJ2-3, with D tentatively TRBD2 (5 bases). Germline loops: CDR1 KGHDR, CDR2 SFDVKD. The CDR3 loop spans 14 amino acids. V dropped 3 bases and J dropped 2 bases, with 8 bases sitting between them. The CDR3 sequence: CATSDVDSTDTQYF. The CDR3 nucleotides read TGTGCCACCAGTGATGTGGACTCCACAGATACGCAGTATTTT.

Only a few counts were recorded for this clonotype. This chain connects TRBV28 to TRBJ2-2; 8 bases are shared with TRBD1. V shed 6 bases, J shed 4 bases, and the junction held 7 bases outside the gene matches. Germline CDR1 MDHEN, CDR2 SYDVKM. The CDR3 extends over 15 amino acids. Here the CDR3 reads CASRTYRGSTGELFF. CDR3 bases: TGTGCCAGCAGAACCTACAGGGGGAGCACCGGGGAGCTGTTTTTT.

In its sample, this clonotype was seen many times. The chain couples TRBV27 to TRBJ2-2; D remains ambiguous. CDR3 length equals 12 residues. CDR1 and CDR2 from the germline V gene are MNHEY and SMNVEV (reference sequence). Between the trimmed V and J ends, which lost 8 bases and 8 bases, there was a span of 12 bases. The DNA for the CDR3 is TGTGCCAGCGGGATCTTATTGGGGGAGCTGTTTTTT. Translating gives CASGILLGELFF.

This chain joins TRBV5-1 and TRBJ2-7; no definite D call. CDR3 length: 13 amino acids. V gave up 4 bases and J gave up 6 bases, with 14 bases separating them. Per germline, CDR1 SGHRS and CDR2 YFSETQ. CDR3 loop: CASSPVPGREQYF. CDR3 in DNA: TGCGCCAGCAGCCCCGTCCCAGGTCGCGAGCAGTACTTC.

The rearrangement links TRBV4-1 to TRBJ1-2; no reliable D call. The germline V and J ends were trimmed by 3 bases and 3 bases, with 11 bases remaining between them. The CDR3 is made up of 14 amino acids. Germline V gene data show CDR1 as MGHRA and CDR2 as YSYEKL. DNA for the CDR3: TGCGCCAGCAGCCAGTCAGGCACCCACTATGGCTACACCTTC. Residues: CASSQSGTHYGYTF.

In its sample, this clonotype was seen a few times. J is TRBJ1-4 and V is TRBV29-1; D may be TRBD1 (6 bases). The V gene lost 7 bases and the J gene lost 0 bases, with 9 bases spanning the gap. CDR3 size: 13 residues. Germline CDR1 is SQVTM and CDR2 is ANQGSEA. Here the CDR3 reads CSARQATNEKLFF. As DNA, the CDR3 is TGCAGCGCCAGACAGGCAACTAATGAAAAACTGTTTTTT.

Only a few counts were recorded for this clonotype. The chain combines TRBV20-1 with TRBJ2-3; 9 bases fit TRBD2. CDR3 length equals 15 residues. CDR1 is DFQATT, CDR2 SNEGSKA, per germline (reference sequence). Trimming removed 0 bases from V and 6 bases from J; junction bases left unmatched: 7. The CDR3 sequence is CSARDGGGALDTQYF. CDR3 DNA sequence: TGCAGTGCTAGAGATGGCGGGGGGGCCCTGGATACGCAGTATTTT.

This clonotype was seen only a few times. The gene calls are TRBV2 and TRBJ2-7; D uncertain. V was clipped by 3 bases and J by 2 bases, with 11 bases between them. CDR1 is SNHLY, CDR2 FYNNEI, per germline. This CDR3 comprises 14 residues. The CDR3 here is CASSDGLLAYEQYV. Written as DNA, the CDR3 is TGTGCCAGCAGTGACGGCCTGCTTGCCTACGAGCAGTACGTC.